A single sample is the source of the 7 T cell receptor beta chains below, sequenced in a study of identical twins. TCRdb re-derived calls from the 5' RACE reads in MiXCR, one entry per CDR3 protein. The data show 420,000 or so distinct CDR3 sequences, about a fifth seen once. Sequencing was performed on naive T cells sorted from blood. These receptors originate from a man aged 45 to 65 in good health.

In its sample, this clonotype was seen many times. The chain is built from TRBV20-1 and TRBJ1-5; a weak D match, TRBD1 (5 bases). The V gene lost 2 bases and the J gene lost 2 bases, with 13 bases spanning the gap. Per the germline V gene, CDR1 is DFQATT and CDR2 is SNEGSKA (reference sequence). CDR3 length equals 15 residues. CDR3 region: CSARSGGFGNQPQHF. The DNA of the CDR3 is TGCAGTGCTAGATCGGGGGGATTTGGCAATCAGCCCCAGCATTTT.

The CDR3 DNA reads as TGTGCCAGCAGCCCGACTAGCGGGGAGACCCAGTACTTC. Translated, it gives CASSPTSGETQYF. V and J are TRBV4-2 and TRBJ2-5, with TRBD2 matching over 10 bases. J lost 5 bases, V lost 4 bases, and 1 base had no gene match. The germline gives CDR1 LGHNA, CDR2 YNFKEQ. The CDR3 consists of 13 residues.

This clonotype was recorded at least ten times. The chain links TRBV20-1 to TRBJ2-7; D is unresolved. The length of the CDR3 is 11 residues. Trimming left V 3 bases short and J 4 bases short, with 7 bases between. From germline, CDR1 is DFQATT and CDR2 SNEGSKA (reference sequence). DNA for the CDR3: TGCAGTGCTAGTGAGGAGTACGAGCAGTACTTC. It yields the protein CSASEEYEQYF.

This clonotype was detected ten times or more. This chain joins TRBV29-1 and TRBJ2-3; D perhaps matches TRBD2 (6 bases). This CDR3 comprises 13 residues. The germline V and J ends were trimmed by 6 bases and 4 bases, with 14 bases remaining between them. Germline loops: CDR1 SQVTM, CDR2 ANQGSEA. CDR3 DNA: TGCAGCGTGGATGGAGGGATCGCAGATACGCAGTATTTT. Its translation is CSVDGGIADTQYF.

This clonotype showed up many times. The chain couples TRBV29-1 to TRBJ2-5, with D maybe TRBD1 (6 bases). This CDR3 comprises 12 residues. The V and J ends lost 3 bases and 5 bases respectively, with 10 bases between them. CDR1 and CDR2 (germline): SQVTM, ANQGSEA. CDR3 protein: CSVETGSETQYF. CDR3 DNA sequence: TGCAGCGTTGAGACAGGTTCGGAGACCCAGTACTTC.

V is TRBV6-1 and J is TRBJ1-1, with a weak D call TRBD1 (5 bases). The CDR3 runs 14 residues. The V gene lost 2 bases and the J gene lost 4 bases, with 11 bases spanning the gap. Per the germline V gene, CDR1 is MNHNS and CDR2 is SASEGT. The chain's CDR3 is CASSEQGGITEAFF. Written as DNA, the CDR3 is TGTGCCAGCAGTGAACAGGGAGGCATCACTGAAGCTTTCTTT.

The table lists this clonotype with many counts. V is TRBV24-1 and J is TRBJ2-7, with D possibly TRBD2 on 5 matching bases. The CDR3 totals 14 residues. Germline CDR1 reads KGHDR; CDR2 reads SFDVKD. The germline V and J ends were trimmed by 4 bases and 7 bases, with 16 bases remaining between them. The CDR3 coding sequence is TGTGCCACCAGTGACGACGGGGATGTAGGGGAGCAGTACTTC. This gives the protein CATSDDGDVGEQYF.